The entry below gives a single T cell receptor (beta chain) sequence along with its context. These data are taken from a study of blood T cell repertoires in COVID-19. Data came from immunoSEQ multiplex PCR; TCRdb stores just in-frame clones and leaves some out. The sample includes around 300,000 clones, around 90% of them seen just once. This sequence was found in a young man with active or convalescent COVID-19. Input material: peripheral blood.

CDR3 amino acids: CASSQDSGGDYGYTF. In nucleotides, the CDR3 is TGTGCCAGCAGCCAAGATTCGGGAGGAGACTATGGCTACACCTTC. This chain uses TRBV14 with TRBJ1-2; D unclear. Trimming took 0 bases from V and 3 from J, leaving 11 bases between them. Germline loops: CDR1 SGHDN, CDR2 FVKESK. The CDR3 totals 15 residues.